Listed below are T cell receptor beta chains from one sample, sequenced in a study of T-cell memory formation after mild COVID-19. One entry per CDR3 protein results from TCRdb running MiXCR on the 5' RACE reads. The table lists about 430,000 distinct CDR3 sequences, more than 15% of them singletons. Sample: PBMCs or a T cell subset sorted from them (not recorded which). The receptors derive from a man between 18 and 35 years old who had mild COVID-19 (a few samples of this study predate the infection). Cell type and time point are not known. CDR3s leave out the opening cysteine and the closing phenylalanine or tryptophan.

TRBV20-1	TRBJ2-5	SASRASGGGYVETQY
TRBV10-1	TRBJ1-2	ASSESTGNGYT
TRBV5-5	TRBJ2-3	ASSWREFTDTQY
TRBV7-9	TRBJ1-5	ASSSGAGALPQH
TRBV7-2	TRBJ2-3	ASNPRGGNTDTQY
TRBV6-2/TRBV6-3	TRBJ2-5	ASKAETQY
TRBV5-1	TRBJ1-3	ASSETGVGNTIY
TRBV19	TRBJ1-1	ASQNTETYTEAF
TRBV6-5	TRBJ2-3	ASSDRGPDTQY
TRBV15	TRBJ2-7	ATSKASGGASYEQY
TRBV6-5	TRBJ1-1	ASSYSIGARTEAF
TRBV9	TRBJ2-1	ASSPPLGASGGYNEQF
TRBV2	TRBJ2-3	ASTYLTSGIADTQY